A single T cell receptor (beta chain) is shown here with its context. Negative magnetic isolation gave CD8+ and CD4+ cells; FACS enriched CD8+ TEMRA. The authors reverse transcribed roughly 0.5 to 1 ug RNA with random hexamers. With immunoSEQ multiplex PCR, TCR beta CDR3 was amplified across 54 Vbeta and 13 Jbeta. TCRdb itself ran the immunoSEQ multiplex PCR reads through MiXCR, one entry per CDR3 protein. Of 150,000 to 190,000 distinct CDR3 sequences listed, around 95% are singletons. Trimming cost V 3 bases and J 4 bases, with 13 bases left between them. The CDR3 extends over 14 amino acids. Germline V gene lookup returns CDR1 DFQATT and CDR2 SNEGSKA (reference sequence). The record originates from a study of CD8 T cells in Susac syndrome.

The J gene is TRBJ1-5, the V gene TRBV20-1; no firm D call. This receptor was taken from a human donor with multiple sclerosis. Sequenced input: CD8+ T cells from PBMCs. The DNA of the CDR3 is TGCAGTGCTAGTCATCCAAGGCTGAATCAGCCCCAGCATTTT. It translates to CSASHPRLNQPQHF.